These 29 T cell receptor beta chains were sequenced from one sample in a study of T cell changes during pregnancy in multiple sclerosis. The method was immunoSEQ multiplex PCR; TCRdb's version includes in-frame clones alone and lacks a portion of them. The data show about 80,000 clones, with around 90% seen just once and 2% to 3% held by the top ten. Source: peripheral blood, taken before pregnancy. These receptors were taken from a female donor with multiple sclerosis, enrolled in a pregnancy study.

In its sample, this clone was seen once. The rearrangement links TRBV18 to TRBJ2-7, with no clear D. The CDR3 spans 14 residues. V shed 3 bases and J shed 6 bases, with 15 bases lying between them. Germline lookup yields CDR1 KGHSH and CDR2 LQKENI. CDR3: CASSPATPPTEQYF. Written as DNA, the CDR3 is TGTGCCAGCTCACCGGCAACACCACCCACCGAGCAGTACTTC.

This chain connects TRBV5-8 to TRBJ2-4; D possibly corresponds to TRBD1 (6 bases). V was trimmed by 5 bases and J by 6 bases, leaving 18 bases between them. Germline CDR1 SGHTS, CDR2 YDEGEE. The CDR3 loop spans 15 amino acids. Here the CDR3 reads CASSYRAPGVNIQYF. The CDR3 DNA follows: TGTGCCAGCAGTTACAGGGCCCCCGGGGTAAACATTCAGTACTTC.

The chain couples TRBV6-5 to TRBJ1-2; the D is unclear. The CDR3 is 14 amino acids. CDR1 MNHEY and CDR2 SVGAGI come from the germline V gene. V was cut by 7 bases and J by 2 bases, with 14 bases left in between. The CDR3 DNA reads as TGTGCCAGCATCCCCCGGGAGGGCAACTATGGCTACACCTTC. Translated, it gives CASIPREGNYGYTF.

This sequence joins TRBV7-2 and TRBJ2-1; 8 bases are shared with TRBD2. The ends lost 5 bases at V and 9 bases at J; junction bases unmatched: 6. The length of the CDR3 is 13 residues. Germline V gives CDR1 SGHTA, CDR2 FQGNSA. This CDR3 reads CASSRIGGVEQFF. CDR3 bases: TGTGCCAGCAGCCGTATCGGGGGGGTTGAGCAGTTCTTC. Full variable domain (missing parts from reference TRBV7-2 and TRBJ2-1): GAGVSQSPSNKVTEKGKDVELRCDPISGHTALYWYRQSLGQGLEFLIYFQGNSAPDKSGLPSDRFSAERTGGSVSTLTIQRTQQEDSAVYLCASSRIGGVEQFFGPGTRLTVL.

J is TRBJ2-5 and V is TRBV15; 10 bases are a match to TRBD2. The junction had 6 bases not matched to a gene; V was cut back by 0 bases and J by 5 bases. CDR3 length: 16 amino acids. Looked up from germline, CDR1 is LNHNV and CDR2 is YYDKDF (reference sequence). The CDR3 loop reads CATSRDSQAGGETQYF. In nucleotides, the CDR3 is TGTGCCACCAGCAGAGATTCGCAAGCGGGAGGGGAGACCCAGTACTTC.

The chain links TRBV5-6 to TRBJ2-1, with D maybe TRBD2 (5 bases). CDR1 and CDR2 (germline): SGHDT, YYEEEE. This CDR3 has 12 residues. V gave up 4 bases and J gave up 10 bases, with 12 bases separating them. The CDR3: CASSLTRWEQFF. Written as DNA, the CDR3 is TGTGCCAGCAGCCTAACTAGGTGGGAGCAGTTCTTC.

The chain has TRBV7-9 and TRBJ2-7; D gene ambiguous. Trimming took off 1 base at V and 3 bases at J, with 7 bases between the two ends. There are 13 residues in the CDR3. CDR1 and CDR2 from the germline V gene are SEHNR and FQNEAQ (reference sequence). The DNA for the CDR3 is TGTGCCAGCAGCTTAGATCTAGTCTACGAGCAGTACTTC. Protein sequence: CASSLDLVYEQYF.

Worth noting for this clone: One end of the junction does not line up with germline, which may come from a read error. The J gene is TRBJ2-1, the V gene TRBV19; 10 bases map to TRBD2. Germline CDR1 is LNHDA and CDR2 is SQIVND (reference sequence). CDR3 length equals 10 residues. The CDR3 protein is CPGLASEQFF. CDR3 nucleotide sequence: TGCCCGGGACTAGCGAGTGAGCAGTTCTTC.

V gene TRBV5-4 combines with J gene TRBJ2-7; D perhaps matches TRBD2 (6 bases). Germline V gives CDR1 SGHNT, CDR2 YYREEE (reference sequence). This CDR3 comprises 14 residues. The V gene lost 4 bases and the J gene lost 5 bases, with 16 bases spanning the gap. CDR3 nucleotides: TGTGCCAGCAGCCTGGGGGGACTGGGGCACGAGCAGTACTTC. Residues: CASSLGGLGHEQYF.

The J gene is TRBJ2-7, the V gene TRBV2, with a tentative D call TRBD2 (5 bases). The CDR3 length is 14 residues. The germline gives CDR1 SNHLY, CDR2 FYNNEI. V lost 1 base and J lost 2, with 9 bases in between. CDR3 bases: TGTGCCAGCAGTGAAGGAGGGATTCCCTACGAGCAGTACTTC. Translating gives CASSEGGIPYEQYF.

This chain joins TRBV9 and TRBJ2-1, with 7 bases matching TRBD2. After removal of 3 bases from V and 6 bases from J, the junction contained 9 bases not matched to a gene. The CDR3 sequence is 15 residues long. The germline gives CDR1 SGDLS, CDR2 YYNGEE. The CDR3 DNA follows: TGTGCCAGCAGCGCAAGCGGGGTGGGTGTCAATGAGCAGTTCTTC. As protein: CASSASGVGVNEQFF.

The chain links TRBV11-2 to TRBJ2-7; D gene unclear. The CDR3 loop spans 18 amino acids. V dropped 2 bases and J dropped 2 bases, with 22 bases sitting between them. Germline CDR1 SGHAT, CDR2 FQNNGV. CDR3 DNA: TGTGCCAGCAGCTTAAAGGCAGGAACATATGCCTTAACCTACGAGCAGTACTTC. Translated: CASSLKAGTYALTYEQYF.

This rearrangement joins TRBV4-1 to TRBJ1-1; 8 bases line up with TRBD1. V lost 2 bases and J lost 2; bases outside the gene matches: 4. There are 15 residues in the CDR3. The germline gives CDR1 MGHRA, CDR2 YSYEKL. The chain's CDR3 is CASSQFDRGNTEAFF. In DNA, the CDR3 is TGCGCCAGCAGCCAATTTGACAGGGGTAACACTGAAGCTTTCTTT.

This clone is a singleton in its sample. The chain employs TRBV5-1 and TRBJ2-1; 15 bases align to TRBD2. Germline V gene sequence: CDR1 SGHRS, CDR2 YFSETQ. J was trimmed by 9 bases and V by 7 bases; bases with no gene match: 8. CDR3 length equals 15 residues. Here the CDR3 reads CASWGTSGRPGEQFF. The CDR3 bases are TGCGCCAGCTGGGGGACTAGCGGGAGGCCGGGTGAGCAGTTCTTC.

The rearrangement links TRBV13 to TRBJ2-3; 9 bases agree with TRBD2. The germline V gene encodes CDR1 PRHDT and CDR2 FYEKMQ (reference sequence). The J segment lost 6 bases and the V segment lost 2 bases, leaving 6 bases of the junction unmatched. This CDR3 has 15 amino acids. The CDR3 DNA follows: TGTGCCAGCAGCTTACGGGCTAGCGGGATCGATACGCAGTATTTT. The encoded protein is CASSLRASGIDTQYF. The full variable domain, completed using reference TRBV13 and TRBJ2-3, is AAGVIQSPRHLIKEKRETATLKCYPIPRHDTVYWYQQGPGQDPQFLISFYEKMQSDKGSIPDRFSAQQFSDYHSELNMSSLELGDSALYFCASSLRASGIDTQYFGPGTRLTVL.

The chain links TRBV6-5 to TRBJ2-1, with 9 nucleotides matching TRBD2. V was clipped by 4 bases and J by 7 bases; unmatched bases: 5. The CDR3 is made up of 14 amino acids. Germline CDR1 reads MNHEY; CDR2 reads SVGAGI. The CDR3 sequence is CASSLGLAVNEQFF. The CDR3 region has the DNA TGTGCCAGCAGTTTGGGACTAGCCGTAAATGAGCAGTTCTTC.

The V call is TRBV11-2, the J call TRBJ2-5; 9 positions match TRBD1. This CDR3 is built from 14 residues. With 3 bases clipped from V and 1 base from J, the junction kept 0 bases outside the gene matches. The germline CDR1 and CDR2 sequences are SGHAT and FQNNGV. CDR3 bases: TGTGCCAGCAGCTTGGGACAGGGCCAAGAGACCCAGTACTTC. It yields the protein CASSLGQGQETQYF.

This CDR3 is CAISESTRHYEQYF. The CDR3 DNA sequence: TGTGCCATCAGTGAGTCGACCAGGCACTACGAGCAGTACTTC. This chain joins TRBV10-3 and TRBJ2-7; no firm D call. Per the germline V gene, CDR1 is ENHRY and CDR2 is SYGVKD. The CDR3 spans 14 residues. V was trimmed by 0 bases and J by 3 bases, leaving 9 bases between them.

The rearrangement uses TRBV11-2 and TRBJ1-5; a possible D gene is TRBD1 (5 bases). V gave up 8 bases and J gave up 4 bases, with 15 bases separating them. Germline V CDR1 and CDR2: SGHAT, FQNNGV. The CDR3 has 14 amino acids. This CDR3 reads CASAQDNPNQPQHF. CDR3 sequence (DNA): TGTGCCAGCGCGCAGGACAATCCTAATCAGCCCCAGCATTTT.

This rearrangement joins TRBV28 to TRBJ1-4; D unresolved. V lost 2 bases to trimming and J lost 8 bases, with 6 bases between them. Germline CDR1 is MDHEN and CDR2 is SYDVKM. This CDR3 comprises 12 residues. The CDR3 sequence is CASSLTGEKLFF. For the CDR3, the DNA is TGTGCCAGCAGTTTAACGGGGGAAAAACTGTTTTTT.

The CDR3 bases are TGTGCCAGCAGTTTTATGGGGGGGAGTAGGTACGAGCAGTACTTC. Translated, it gives CASSFMGGSRYEQYF. V gene TRBV28 combines with J gene TRBJ2-7; 7 bases match TRBD2. The ends lost 3 bases at V and 4 bases at J; junction bases unmatched: 9. Germline V CDR1 and CDR2: MDHEN, SYDVKM. The CDR3 sequence is 15 residues long.

The genes are TRBV28 and TRBJ2-7; 8 bases fit TRBD2. CDR3 length: 15 amino acids. V lost 10 bases to trimming and J lost 2 bases; unmatched junction nucleotides: 13. Per germline, CDR1 MDHEN and CDR2 SYDVKM. The CDR3 reads CATNPSGPNPYEQYF. As DNA, the CDR3 is TGTGCCACCAACCCTAGCGGGCCTAACCCCTACGAGCAGTACTTC.

The gene calls are TRBV5-6 and TRBJ2-3, with 7 bases fitting TRBD2. This CDR3 has 13 residues. V shed 4 bases, J shed 2 bases, and the junction held 1 base outside the gene matches. Germline assignment: CDR1 SGHDT and CDR2 YYEEEE. The CDR3 sequence is CASSRDYTDTQYF. CDR3 nucleotide sequence: TGTGCCAGCAGCCGGGACTACACAGATACGCAGTATTTT. The full variable domain, its missing parts supplied by reference TRBV5-6 and TRBJ2-3, is DAGVTQSPTHLIKTRGQQVTLRCSPKSGHDTVSWYQQALGQGPQFIFQYYEEEERQRGNFPDRFSGHQFPNYSSELNVNALLLGDSALYLCASSRDYTDTQYFGPGTRLTVL.

This clone came up many times. CDR3 amino acids: CASSLLGIGTGWYGYTF. The DNA for the CDR3 is TGTGCCAGTAGTCTTCTGGGAATCGGAACAGGGTGGTATGGCTACACCTTC. V usage is TRBV19 and J usage is TRBJ1-2, with D possibly being TRBD1 (6 bases). The CDR3 totals 17 residues. Germline V lookup: CDR1 LNHDA, CDR2 SQIVND (reference sequence). Trimming removed 5 bases from V and 5 bases from J, with 24 bases in between.

The V and J genes are TRBV27 and TRBJ1-1, with a possible D match to TRBD1 (5 bases). V was clipped by 8 bases and J by 1 base, with 11 bases between them. CDR1 MNHEY and CDR2 SMNVEV come from the germline V gene (reference sequence). The CDR3 loop spans 13 amino acids. CDR3 protein: CASRRGGNTEAFF. As DNA, the CDR3 is TGTGCCAGCCGCCGGGGGGGGAACACTGAAGCTTTCTTT.

The V gene is TRBV5-6, the J gene TRBJ2-5, with a tentative D call TRBD1 (5 bases). The CDR3 is 15 amino acids. V lost 2 bases and J lost 3, with 14 bases in between. Germline V CDR1 and CDR2: SGHDT, YYEEEE. The CDR3 nucleotides are TGTGCCAGCAGCTTTATGGGGCCAGGAGAAGAGACCCAGTACTTC. Its protein is CASSFMGPGEETQYF.

The chain carries TRBV5-6 and TRBJ2-5; 7 nucleotides align to TRBD1. V trimming: 0 bases; J trimming: 6 bases; junction bases outside the gene matches: 2. The CDR3 has 13 amino acids. Germline CDR1 and CDR2: SGHDT and YYEEEE. The CDR3 protein is CASSLDRGQTQYF. The CDR3 DNA is TGTGCCAGCAGCTTGGACAGGGGACAGACCCAGTACTTC.

The J gene is TRBJ2-7, the V gene TRBV9, with D possibly TRBD2 on 5 matching bases. The germline gives CDR1 SGDLS, CDR2 YYNGEE. With 8 bases removed from V and 4 bases from J, the gap between germline ends came to 25 bases. The CDR3 is made up of 16 amino acids. CDR3 DNA: TGTGCCAGTGGGCCGGGGTCGGCCGTCGTCCAATACGAGCAGTACTTC. The encoded protein is CASGPGSAVVQYEQYF.

The V call is TRBV6-1, the J call TRBJ1-4; 7 nucleotides agree with TRBD1. Germline V lookup: CDR1 MNHNS, CDR2 SASEGT. V lost 6 bases, J lost 3 bases, and 7 bases stayed unmatched. The CDR3 contains 15 residues. The CDR3, as DNA: TGTGCCAGCAGGGTTACAGGGGCCCCTAATGAAAAACTGTTTTTT. This sequence encodes CASRVTGAPNEKLFF.